A single sample is the source of the 29 T cell receptor beta chains below, sequenced in a study of blood T cell repertoires in COVID-19. Method: immunoSEQ multiplex PCR; TCRdb's copy keeps in-frame clones and lacks some. Among about 220,000 clones listed, roughly 82% were seen once. The source material was peripheral blood. These receptor sequences come from a woman in her seventies with acute or convalescent COVID-19.

The chain uses TRBV5-1 and TRBJ2-5, with a possible D match to TRBD2 (6 bases). In germline, CDR1 is SGHRS, CDR2 YFSETQ. V was pared by 6 bases and J by 2 bases, with 14 bases between. The CDR3 length is 14 residues. Written as DNA, the CDR3 is TGCGCCAGCAACCCCGGGGGTAGTCAAGAGACCCAGTACTTC. Translation gives CASNPGGSQETQYF.

The J gene is TRBJ1-2, the V gene TRBV9, with 9 bases matching TRBD1. V shed 4 bases, J shed 7 bases, and the junction held 8 bases outside the gene matches. The CDR3 sequence is 14 residues long. In germline, CDR1 is SGDLS, CDR2 YYNGEE. CDR3 sequence: CASSRFTGGVGYTF. The CDR3 nucleotides read TGTGCCAGCAGCCGATTCACAGGGGGCGTTGGCTACACCTTC.

This chain connects TRBV5-4 to TRBJ1-2; 7 bases line up with TRBD1. The length of the CDR3 is 15 residues. Trimming removed 0 bases from V and 8 bases from J; junction bases left unmatched: 10. Germline CDR1 is SGHNT and CDR2 is YYREEE (reference sequence). This CDR3 reads CASSLGGTALGGYTF. The CDR3, as DNA: TGTGCCAGCAGCTTGGGTGGGACAGCGTTGGGGGGCTACACCTTC. Filled out from reference TRBV5-4 and TRBJ1-2, the complete variable domain reads ETGVTQSPTHLIKTRGQQVTLRCSSQSGHNTVSWYQQALGQGPQFIFQYYREEENGRGNFPPRFSGLQFPNYSSELNVNALELDDSALYLCASSLGGTALGGYTFGSGTRLTVV.

The V and J genes are TRBV15 and TRBJ1-4; D uncertain. V was trimmed by 6 bases and J by 6 bases, leaving 8 bases between them. Germline-derived CDR1 and CDR2 are LNHNV and YYDKDF (reference sequence). The CDR3 runs to 12 residues. Written as DNA, the CDR3 is TGTGCCACCAGTATCGGTTATGAAAAACTGTTTTTT. Protein: CATSIGYEKLFF.

The chain recombines TRBV19 with TRBJ1-5; no clear D. V shed 7 bases and J shed 4 bases, with 17 bases lying between them. The CDR3 sequence is 15 residues long. In germline, CDR1 is LNHDA, CDR2 SQIVND (reference sequence). The CDR3 loop is CASNIKGRGNQPQHF. Written as DNA, the CDR3 is TGTGCCAGTAACATTAAGGGTAGAGGGAATCAGCCCCAGCATTTT.

V and J are TRBV29-1 and TRBJ2-7, with a weak D call TRBD2 (5 bases). V dropped 4 bases and J dropped 5 bases, with 12 bases sitting between them. The CDR3 loop spans 12 amino acids. CDR1 is SQVTM and CDR2 is ANQGSEA in the germline V gene. The DNA of the CDR3 is TGCAGCGTTGTCGATGGAGGCCACGAGCAGTACTTC. Translated, it gives CSVVDGGHEQYF.

The chain is built from TRBV5-6 and TRBJ1-3; TRBD1 aligns across 9 bases. Germline assignment: CDR1 SGHDT and CDR2 YYEEEE. The CDR3 extends over 15 amino acids. V was clipped by 4 bases and J by 0 bases; unmatched bases: 2. CDR3 DNA: TGTGCCAGCAGCCCGACAGGGGGCTCTGGAAACACCATATATTTT. Translating gives CASSPTGGSGNTIYF. Full variable domain (rest looked up from reference TRBV5-6 and TRBJ1-3): DAGVTQSPTHLIKTRGQQVTLRCSPKSGHDTVSWYQQALGQGPQFIFQYYEEEERQRGNFPDRFSGHQFPNYSSELNVNALLLGDSALYLCASSPTGGSGNTIYFGEGSWLTVV.

This chain links TRBV20-1 with TRBJ2-7; maybe TRBD2 (7 bases). Germline V lookup: CDR1 DFQATT, CDR2 SNEGSKA (reference sequence). The CDR3 consists of 16 residues. V lost 3 bases and J 0 bases, leaving 18 bases between the germline ends. DNA for the CDR3: TGCAGTGCTAGTAAGGGGAGGGGGATGAGCTCCTACGAGCAGTACTTC. Protein sequence: CSASKGRGMSSYEQYF.

The chain couples TRBV15 to TRBJ2-7; D possibly corresponds to TRBD2 (5 bases). Germline-derived CDR1 and CDR2 are LNHNV and YYDKDF (reference sequence). The V end was cut by 0 bases, the J end by 1 base, with 7 bases between. The CDR3 covers 14 residues. CDR3 protein: CATSRDEGSYEQYF. The CDR3 bases are TGTGCCACCAGCAGAGATGAGGGATCCTACGAGCAGTACTTC.

The rearrangement links TRBV12-3 or TRBV12-4 to TRBJ1-1; D possibly corresponds to TRBD1 (5 bases). This CDR3 region has 13 residues. V lost 3 bases and J lost 6, with 11 bases in between. The chain's CDR3 is CASSLGWGAEAFF. The CDR3 nucleotides are TGTGCCAGCAGTTTGGGTTGGGGGGCTGAAGCTTTCTTT.

The chain joins TRBV6-5 to TRBJ2-7; TRBD1 matches 9 bases. Germline V gene sequence: CDR1 MNHEY, CDR2 SVGAGI. CDR3 length: 16 amino acids. The junction had 15 bases not matched to a gene; V was cut back by 3 bases and J by 9 bases. The CDR3, as DNA: TGTGCCAGCAGTTATCGCCGACAGGGGGAGTTAGGAATGCAGTACTTC. Residues: CASSYRRQGELGMQYF.

This clone appeared a single time. V usage is TRBV11-2 and J usage is TRBJ1-2; D ambiguous. CDR3 length equals 14 residues. The germline CDR1 and CDR2 sequences are SGHAT and FQNNGV. Trimming removed 0 bases at V and 5 bases at J, with 10 bases between. The CDR3: CASSLESGVYGYTF. The CDR3 DNA is TGTGCCAGCAGCTTAGAATCAGGTGTTTATGGCTACACCTTC.

The chain combines TRBV7-9 with TRBJ2-7; 9 positions agree with TRBD1. The CDR3 extends over 15 amino acids. The germline CDR1 and CDR2 sequences are SEHNR and FQNEAQ (reference sequence). The trim removed 3 bases at V and 5 bases at J, leaving 8 bases unmatched. CDR3 nucleotide sequence: TGTGCCAGCAGCTTCGGGACAGGGAAACTGAACGAGCAGTACTTC. It encodes CASSFGTGKLNEQYF.

The J gene is TRBJ2-5, the V gene TRBV5-1; D is unclear. CDR1 and CDR2 from the germline V gene are SGHRS and YFSETQ. Trimming pared 0 bases from V and 1 base from J, leaving 10 bases between. The CDR3 extends over 15 amino acids. Here the CDR3 reads CASSLAGWIQETQYF. DNA of the CDR3: TGCGCCAGCAGCTTGGCCGGGTGGATCCAAGAGACCCAGTACTTC. Filled out from reference TRBV5-1 and TRBJ2-5, the complete variable domain reads KAGVTQTPRYLIKTRGQQVTLSCSPISGHRSVSWYQQTPGQGLQFLFEYFSETQRNKGNFPGRFSGRQFSNSRSEMNVSTLELGDSALYLCASSLAGWIQETQYFGPGTRLLVL.

This chain connects TRBV5-8 to TRBJ1-2; no definite D call. V lost 3 bases, J lost 0 bases, and 27 bases lay in between. The CDR3 consists of 20 residues. In germline, CDR1 is SGHTS, CDR2 YDEGEE. In DNA form, the CDR3 reads TGTGCCAGCAGCTCCAACCCCTGGTTGGAGGGTTCCCTTCCTAACTATGGCTACACCTTC. It specifies CASSSNPWLEGSLPNYGYTF.

This clone was recorded a few times. V and J are TRBV19 and TRBJ1-5; 7 bases match TRBD1. This CDR3 spans 13 amino acids. Looked up from germline, CDR1 is LNHDA and CDR2 is SQIVND (reference sequence). The ends lost 3 bases at V and 9 bases at J; junction bases unmatched: 5. In DNA form, the CDR3 reads TGTGCCAGTAGTATCGACAGGGTCGGGCCCCAGCATTTT. Its translation is CASSIDRVGPQHF.

The CDR3 spells CASSLLGVSFF. CDR3 in DNA: TGTGCCAGCAGTTTATTAGGGGTATCTTTCTTT. This rearrangement joins TRBV27 to TRBJ1-1, with D perhaps matching TRBD1 (5 bases). Trimming removed 1 base from V and 12 bases from J, with 9 bases in between. Germline CDR1 is MNHEY and CDR2 is SMNVEV (reference sequence). This CDR3 has 11 amino acids.

This chain connects TRBV18 to TRBJ2-7; 9 bases line up with TRBD1. CDR3 size: 15 residues. V lost 6 bases to trimming and J lost 4 bases; unmatched junction nucleotides: 10. Germline CDR1 KGHSH, CDR2 LQKENI. CDR3 sequence (DNA): TGTGCCAGCTCCCAGGGACAGGGTCGTATATACGAGCAGTACTTC. Translated, it gives CASSQGQGRIYEQYF.

The genes are TRBV2 and TRBJ2-5; D gene uncertain. The CDR3 sequence is 12 residues long. Germline CDR1 and CDR2: SNHLY and FYNNEI. The V end lost 6 bases, the J end lost 3 bases, and 8 bases lay between the germline ends. The CDR3 loop reads CASSILKETQYF. For the CDR3, the DNA is TGTGCCAGCAGCATACTTAAAGAGACCCAGTACTTC.

The chain recombines TRBV6-5 with TRBJ1-5; D possibly corresponds to TRBD1 (6 bases). The CDR3 length is 14 residues. Germline CDR1 is MNHEY and CDR2 is SVGAGI. The V gene lost 7 bases and the J gene lost 3 bases, with 13 bases spanning the gap. The CDR3 is CASKETGFNQPQHF. For the CDR3, the DNA is TGTGCCAGCAAAGAGACAGGTTTCAATCAGCCCCAGCATTTT.

The DNA for the CDR3 is TGTGCCAGCAGCCCTAGGGGAGGAGGTGGGACAGATACGCAGTATTTT. It codes for CASSPRGGGGTDTQYF. The V call is TRBV2, the J call TRBJ2-3, with D perhaps matching TRBD2 (6 bases). Per germline, CDR1 SNHLY and CDR2 FYNNEI. This CDR3 has 16 amino acids. Deletions cut 6 bases from V and 3 bases from J, with 19 bases between. Supplemented by reference TRBV2 and TRBJ2-3, the full variable domain reads EPEVTQTPSHQVTQMGQEVILRCVPISNHLYFYWYRQILGQKVEFLVSFYNNEISEKSEIFDDQFSVERPDGSNFTLKIRSTKLEDSAMYFCASSPRGGGGTDTQYFGPGTRLTVL.

V gene TRBV5-4 combines with J gene TRBJ2-3; 9 nucleotides line up with TRBD2. J gave up 0 bases and V 0 bases, and 2 bases lay outside the gene matches. CDR3 length: 16 amino acids. CDR1 is SGHNT and CDR2 is YYREEE in the germline V gene (reference sequence). The CDR3 sequence: CASSLASGGSTDTQYF. The DNA for the CDR3 is TGTGCCAGCAGCTTGGCGAGCGGGGGGAGCACAGATACGCAGTATTTT.

The sample holds a few counts of this clone. This chain uses TRBV10-3 with TRBJ1-1; D ambiguous. The length of the CDR3 is 13 residues. The V and J ends lost 9 bases and 0 bases respectively, with 11 bases between them. CDR1 and CDR2 (germline): ENHRY, SYGVKD. CDR3 nucleotides: TGTGCCATAAAAGAACAGTTGAACACTGAAGCTTTCTTT. It specifies CAIKEQLNTEAFF.

The chain joins TRBV19 to TRBJ1-6; D unresolved. Trimming took 3 bases from V and 6 from J, leaving 12 bases between them. This CDR3 is built from 15 residues. CDR1 is LNHDA and CDR2 is SQIVND in the germline V gene (reference sequence). CDR3 amino acids: CASSIKQSSNSPLHF. The DNA for the CDR3 is TGTGCCAGTAGTATTAAACAGTCATCTAATTCACCCCTCCACTTT.

V and J are TRBV25-1 and TRBJ1-6; D is unresolved. The V end lost 7 bases, the J end lost 6 bases, and 13 bases lay between the germline ends. CDR1 and CDR2 from the germline V gene are MGHDK and SYGVNS. The CDR3 has 14 amino acids. The DNA for the CDR3 is TGTGCCAGCACGGCAGGTCCTCTTAATTCACCCCTCCACTTT. Protein product: CASTAGPLNSPLHF.

The CDR3 here is CASSLATRSEKLFF. Written as DNA, the CDR3 is TGTGCCAGCAGCTTAGCGACAAGATCTGAAAAACTGTTTTTT. V is TRBV7-2 and J is TRBJ1-4; D is undetermined. The germline V gene has CDR1 SGHTA and CDR2 FQGNSA. The CDR3 has 14 residues. Trimming left V 0 bases short and J 7 bases short, with 9 bases between.

This chain uses TRBV2 with TRBJ2-3, with TRBD1 matching 7 bases. With V trimmed by 6 bases and J by 5 bases, 14 bases remained unmatched. This CDR3 has 16 residues. Germline V gene lookup returns CDR1 SNHLY and CDR2 FYNNEI. Written as DNA, the CDR3 is TGTGCCAGCAGCTCAGACCGGGACAGAAGAATAGATACGCAGTATTTT. Translation gives CASSSDRDRRIDTQYF.

The rearrangement joins TRBV5-6 to TRBJ1-2; D is perhaps TRBD1 (5 bases). V was pared by 5 bases and J by 2 bases, with 13 bases between. Germline V gene lookup returns CDR1 SGHDT and CDR2 YYEEEE. This CDR3 is built from 14 residues. The CDR3 region is CASRARDGNYGYTF. The CDR3 nucleotides read TGTGCCAGCAGGGCCAGGGATGGCAACTATGGCTACACCTTC.

The chain is built from TRBV5-4 and TRBJ2-2, with 7 bases aligning to TRBD1. V lost 4 bases to trimming and J lost 6 bases; unmatched junction nucleotides: 9. CDR1 is SGHNT, CDR2 YYREEE, per germline (reference sequence). This CDR3 region has 15 residues. CDR3 in DNA: TGTGCCAGCAGCGGGCAGACAGGGCTCCCCGGGGAGCTGTTTTTT. Encoded protein: CASSGQTGLPGELFF.